This T cell receptor beta chain was captured in a study of CXCR3-negative and CXCR3-positive naive CD8 T cells. Study information: For each library, about 1.5 +/- 0.3 million TRB reads were obtained, around 140 million in total. General study points: High diversity, comparable across both naive subsets, contrasted with much lower diversity in memory CD8+ cells. Upon cryopreservation, CXCR3 expression partially decreased, and most assays used fresh PBMCs. For naive cells, CXCR3-negative and CXCR3-positive subsets had similar TRBV-TRBJ usage; for memory cells, usage differed. Comparison of naive cells showed more hydrophobic TRB CDR3s in CXCR3-positive than in CXCR3-negative naive cells.

Researchers prepared the TRB cDNA libraries using 5' RACE with UMI labels. Reanalyzing the 5' RACE reads, TCRdb keeps one entry per CDR3 protein, without DNA. The sample has 84,000 or so distinct CDR3 sequences; the top ten hold about 0.62%. This CDR3 has 13 residues. The V gene's germline CDR1 is LGHNA and CDR2 YNFKEQ. Worth noting for this clonotype: The antigen is undetermined.

The chain carries TRBV4-2 and TRBJ2-7. Sequences were obtained from naive CXCR3+ CD8+ T cells from blood. Regarding subset: CD45RO-CCR7+CD27+CD95- naive CD8+ T cells expressing CXCR3 (TNR3+). The source is a human donor in good health. Some clones in this sample may be carry-over from other donors' samples. This chain's CDR3 is CASSQESSYEQYF.